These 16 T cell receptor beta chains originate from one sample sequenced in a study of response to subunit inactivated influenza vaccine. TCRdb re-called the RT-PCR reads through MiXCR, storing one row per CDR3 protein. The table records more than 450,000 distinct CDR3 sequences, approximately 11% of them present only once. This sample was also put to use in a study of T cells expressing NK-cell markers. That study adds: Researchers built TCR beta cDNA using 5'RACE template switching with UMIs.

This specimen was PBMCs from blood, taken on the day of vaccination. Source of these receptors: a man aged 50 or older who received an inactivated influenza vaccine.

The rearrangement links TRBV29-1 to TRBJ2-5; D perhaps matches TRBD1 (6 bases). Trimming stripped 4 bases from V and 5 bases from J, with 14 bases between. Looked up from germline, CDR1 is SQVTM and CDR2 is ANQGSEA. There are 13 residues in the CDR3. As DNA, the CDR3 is TGCAGCGTTGTACGGCAGGGGAAGGAGACCCAGTACTTC. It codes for CSVVRQGKETQYF.

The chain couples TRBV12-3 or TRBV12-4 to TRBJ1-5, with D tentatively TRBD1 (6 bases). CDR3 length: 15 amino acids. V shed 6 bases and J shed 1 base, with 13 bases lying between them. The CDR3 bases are TGTGCCAGCAGCCAAGGGGGGAAAAGCAATCAGCCCCAGCATTTT. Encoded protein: CASSQGGKSNQPQHF.

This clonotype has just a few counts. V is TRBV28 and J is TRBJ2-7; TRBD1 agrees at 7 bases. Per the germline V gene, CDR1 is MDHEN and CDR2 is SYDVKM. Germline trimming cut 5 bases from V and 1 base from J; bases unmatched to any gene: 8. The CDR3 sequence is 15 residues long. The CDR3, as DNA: TGTGCCAGCAGTACTACCGGGACAGCATCCTACGAGCAGTACTTC. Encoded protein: CASSTTGTASYEQYF.

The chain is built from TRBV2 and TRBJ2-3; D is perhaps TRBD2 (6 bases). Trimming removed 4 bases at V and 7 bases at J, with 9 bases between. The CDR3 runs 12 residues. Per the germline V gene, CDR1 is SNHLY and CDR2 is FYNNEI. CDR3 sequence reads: CASSVRENTQYF. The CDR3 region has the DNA TGTGCCAGCAGTGTCCGGGAGAATACGCAGTATTTT.

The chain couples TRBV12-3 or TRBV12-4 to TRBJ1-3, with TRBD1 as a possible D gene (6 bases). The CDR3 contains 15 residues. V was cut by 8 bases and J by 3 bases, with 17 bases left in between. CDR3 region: CASEFGAGVGNTIYF. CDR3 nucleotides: TGTGCCAGCGAGTTCGGGGCAGGGGTTGGAAACACCATATATTTT.

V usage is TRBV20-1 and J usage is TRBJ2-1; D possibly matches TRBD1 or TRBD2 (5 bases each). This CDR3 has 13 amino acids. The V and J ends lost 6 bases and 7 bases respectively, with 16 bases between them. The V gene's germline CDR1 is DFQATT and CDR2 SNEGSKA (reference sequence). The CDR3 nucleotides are TGCAGTGCCACCCCGAGGGCAGGGAATGAGCAGTTCTTC. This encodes CSATPRAGNEQFF.

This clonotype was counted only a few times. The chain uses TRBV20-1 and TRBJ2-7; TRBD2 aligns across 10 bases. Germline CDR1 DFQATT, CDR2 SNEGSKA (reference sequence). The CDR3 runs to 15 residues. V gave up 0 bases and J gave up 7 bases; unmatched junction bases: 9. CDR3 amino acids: CSARDLAGDAKEQYF. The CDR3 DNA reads TGCAGTGCTAGAGATCTAGCGGGAGACGCCAAAGAGCAGTACTTC.

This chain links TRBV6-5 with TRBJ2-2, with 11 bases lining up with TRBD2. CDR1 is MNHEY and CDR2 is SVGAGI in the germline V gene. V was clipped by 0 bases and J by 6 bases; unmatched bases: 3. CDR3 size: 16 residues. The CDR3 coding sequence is TGTGCCAGCAGTTACTCCCTAGCGGGGGGACCCGGGGAGCTGTTTTTT. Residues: CASSYSLAGGPGELFF.

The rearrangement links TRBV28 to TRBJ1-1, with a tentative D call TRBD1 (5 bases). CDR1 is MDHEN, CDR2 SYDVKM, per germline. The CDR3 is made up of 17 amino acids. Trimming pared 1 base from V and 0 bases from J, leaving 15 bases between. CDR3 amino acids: CASSLFLQGMVNTEAFF. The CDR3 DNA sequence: TGTGCCAGCAGTTTATTTCTCCAGGGAATGGTGAACACTGAAGCTTTCTTT.

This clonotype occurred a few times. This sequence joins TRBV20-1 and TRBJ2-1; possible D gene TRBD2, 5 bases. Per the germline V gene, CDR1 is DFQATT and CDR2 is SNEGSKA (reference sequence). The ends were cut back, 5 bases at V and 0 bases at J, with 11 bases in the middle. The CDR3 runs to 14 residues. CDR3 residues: CSAGRRDSYNEQFF. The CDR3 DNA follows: TGCAGTGCTGGCCGTCGGGACTCCTACAATGAGCAGTTCTTC.

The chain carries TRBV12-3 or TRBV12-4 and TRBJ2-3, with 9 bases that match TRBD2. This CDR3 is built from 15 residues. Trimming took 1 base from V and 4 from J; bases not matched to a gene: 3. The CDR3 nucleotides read TGTGCCAGCAGTTTAGGGGGACTAGCTGCAGATACGCAGTATTTT. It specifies CASSLGGLAADTQYF.

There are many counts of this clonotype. The CDR3 spells CASTGFGELFF. The CDR3, as DNA: TGTGCCAGCACAGGGTTCGGGGAGCTGTTTTTT. The rearrangement links TRBV2 to TRBJ2-2; D might be TRBD1 (5 bases). Trimming stripped 7 bases from V and 7 bases from J, with 7 bases between. CDR1 is SNHLY and CDR2 is FYNNEI in the germline V gene. The CDR3 is made up of 11 amino acids.

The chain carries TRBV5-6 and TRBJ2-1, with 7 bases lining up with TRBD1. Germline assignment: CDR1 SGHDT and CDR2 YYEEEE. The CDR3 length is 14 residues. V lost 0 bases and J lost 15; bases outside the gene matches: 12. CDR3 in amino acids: CASSLALNRDSRFF. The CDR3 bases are TGTGCCAGCAGCTTGGCTCTAAACCGGGACAGCAGGTTCTTC.

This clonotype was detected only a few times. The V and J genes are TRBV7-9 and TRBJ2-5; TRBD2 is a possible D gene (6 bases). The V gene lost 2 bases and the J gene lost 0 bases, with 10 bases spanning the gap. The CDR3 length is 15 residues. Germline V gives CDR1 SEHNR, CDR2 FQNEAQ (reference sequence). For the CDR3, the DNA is TGTGCCAGCAGCTTAATAGCGGAGTACCAAGAGACCCAGTACTTC. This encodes CASSLIAEYQETQYF.

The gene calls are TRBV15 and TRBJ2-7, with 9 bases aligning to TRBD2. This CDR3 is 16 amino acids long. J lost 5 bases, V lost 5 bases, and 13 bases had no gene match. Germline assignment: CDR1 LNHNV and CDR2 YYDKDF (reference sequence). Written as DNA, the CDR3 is TGTGCCACCAGCGGATATGATATTAGCGGGAGCCACGAGCAGTACTTC. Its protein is CATSGYDISGSHEQYF.

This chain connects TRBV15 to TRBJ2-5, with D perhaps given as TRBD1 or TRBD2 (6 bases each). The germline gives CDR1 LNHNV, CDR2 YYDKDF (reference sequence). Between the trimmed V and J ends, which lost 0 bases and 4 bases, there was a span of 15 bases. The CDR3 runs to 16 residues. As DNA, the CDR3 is TGTGCCACCAGCAGAGACCTAGCGCAGGGGAGAGAGACCCAGTACTTC. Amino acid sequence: CATSRDLAQGRETQYF.